These 27 T cell receptor beta chains share one sample of origin, sequenced in a study of control samples from healthy donors and cancer patients. This table comes from immunoSEQ multiplex PCR, and its TCRdb copy is limited to in-frame clones, with some not included. This sample has about 70,000 clones, with 84% found just once. The specimen sequenced was PBMCs. Receptors were obtained from a woman aged 45-65 years with lung cancer.

The chain has TRBV28 and TRBJ1-5; a weak D match, TRBD1 (6 bases). Germline CDR1 is MDHEN and CDR2 is SYDVKM. The ends were cut back, 3 bases at V and 7 bases at J, with 16 bases in the middle. This CDR3 is built from 15 residues. The CDR3 region is CASSLEGGVWQPQHF. The CDR3 coding sequence is TGTGCCAGCAGTTTGGAGGGGGGGGTTTGGCAGCCCCAGCATTTT.

This CDR3 reads CASSRDGNQPQHF. The CDR3 DNA sequence: TGTGCCAGCAGTAGAGATGGGAATCAGCCCCAGCATTTT. This chain joins TRBV27 and TRBJ1-5; D is ambiguous. Trimming took 5 bases from V and 4 from J, leaving 9 bases between them. This CDR3 region has 13 residues. The V gene's germline CDR1 is MNHEY and CDR2 SMNVEV (reference sequence).

This chain connects TRBV10-1 to TRBJ2-3; possible D gene TRBD2, 5 bases. Germline assignment: CDR1 WNHNN and CDR2 SYGVQD (reference sequence). This CDR3 contains 13 residues. The ends were cut back, 8 bases at V and 2 bases at J, with 11 bases in the middle. The CDR3 is CASGRGTTDTQYF. CDR3 DNA sequence: TGCGCCAGCGGACGGGGAACCACAGATACGCAGTATTTT.

This clone was recorded a few times. This CDR3 is also generated by other DNA sequences in the sample. V gene TRBV18 combines with J gene TRBJ2-5; D is undetermined. Deletions cut 3 bases from V and 4 bases from J, with 3 bases between. The germline CDR1 and CDR2 sequences are KGHSH and LQKENI. This CDR3 region has 11 residues. The CDR3: CASSPGETQYF. The CDR3 nucleotides read TGTGCCAGCTCACCGGGAGAGACCCAGTACTTC.

The rearrangement links TRBV27 to TRBJ1-1; D is undetermined. CDR3 length equals 15 residues. The V and J ends lost 2 bases and 3 bases respectively, with 13 bases between them. Germline-derived CDR1 and CDR2 are MNHEY and SMNVEV (reference sequence). CDR3 sequence reads: CASSLRWEAYTEAFF. DNA for the CDR3: TGTGCCAGCAGTTTAAGGTGGGAGGCCTACACTGAAGCTTTCTTT.

The chain couples TRBV6-5 to TRBJ1-3; D gene uncertain. Germline-derived CDR1 and CDR2 are MNHEY and SVGAGI. The CDR3 loop spans 14 amino acids. V was pared by 4 bases and J by 0 bases, with 7 bases between. This CDR3 reads CASSSLTSGNTIYF. CDR3 nucleotides: TGTGCCAGCAGTTCCCTGACCTCTGGAAACACCATATATTTT.

This chain joins TRBV4-2 and TRBJ2-3, with 8 bases identical to TRBD2. CDR3 length: 19 residues. The trim removed 1 base at V and 2 bases at J, leaving 14 bases unmatched. CDR1 and CDR2 from the germline V gene are LGHNA and YNFKEQ. This CDR3 is CASSQAVSGGPLDTDTQYF. The CDR3 nucleotides read TGTGCCAGCAGCCAAGCAGTAAGCGGGGGCCCACTCGACACAGATACGCAGTATTTT.

The V call is TRBV27, the J call TRBJ1-1; no definite D call. Germline CDR1 MNHEY, CDR2 SMNVEV (reference sequence). Trimming left V 3 bases short and J 3 bases short, with 8 bases between. This CDR3 has 13 residues. The CDR3 reads CASSFLPYTEAFF. The CDR3 coding sequence is TGTGCCAGCAGTTTTTTACCGTACACTGAAGCTTTCTTT.

The chain combines TRBV19 with TRBJ1-1; 10 bases line up with TRBD1. Trimming took 4 bases from V and 5 from J; bases not matched to a gene: 13. This CDR3 region has 17 residues. Looked up from germline, CDR1 is LNHDA and CDR2 is SQIVND (reference sequence). This CDR3 reads CASSKDRGIQAATEAFF. Written as DNA, the CDR3 is TGTGCCAGTAGTAAGGACAGGGGGATACAGGCGGCTACTGAAGCTTTCTTT.

The rearrangement links TRBV18 to TRBJ1-6; 9 bases agree with TRBD1. The trim removed 6 bases at V and 5 bases at J, leaving 5 bases unmatched. CDR1 and CDR2 from the germline V gene are KGHSH and LQKENI. This CDR3 region has 15 residues. CDR3 DNA sequence: TGTGCCAGCTCTAGAGGGACAGGGAATAATTCACCCCTCCACTTT. Its translation is CASSRGTGNNSPLHF.

V gene TRBV5-4 combines with J gene TRBJ2-3; TRBD1 aligns across 11 bases. The CDR3 sequence is 15 residues long. Trimming took 0 bases from V and 5 from J; bases not matched to a gene: 2. Germline-derived CDR1 and CDR2 are SGHNT and YYREEE (reference sequence). This CDR3 is CASSLEGTGGDTQYF. CDR3 DNA sequence: TGTGCCAGCAGCTTGGAAGGGACAGGGGGAGATACGCAGTATTTT.

The chain has TRBV20-1 and TRBJ1-1, with D possibly matching TRBD1 (5 bases). V lost 5 bases, J lost 4 bases, and 8 bases lay in between. CDR1 and CDR2 (germline): DFQATT, SNEGSKA (reference sequence). CDR3 length equals 11 residues. CDR3 coding DNA: TGCAGTGCTCAGGGAATCACTGAAGCTTTCTTT. Translating it yields CSAQGITEAFF.

The count of this clone is one. The V gene is TRBV3-1 (or the pseudogene TRBV3-2), the J gene TRBJ1-1; 7 bases fit TRBD1. The CDR3 is 13 amino acids. CDR1 and CDR2 (germline): LGHDT, YNNKEL (reference sequence). V was pared by 6 bases and J by 4 bases, with 5 bases of the junction left unmatched. The CDR3 sequence is CASRVDRATEAFF. Written as DNA, the CDR3 is TGTGCCAGCAGAGTCGACAGGGCCACTGAAGCTTTCTTT.

The gene calls are TRBV19 and TRBJ1-2; D ambiguous. CDR1 and CDR2 from the germline V gene are LNHDA and SQIVND (reference sequence). The CDR3 totals 13 residues. Between the trimmed V and J ends, which lost 1 base and 1 base, there was a span of 4 bases. The CDR3 nucleotides read TGTGCCAGTAGTATAGGACATAACTATGGCTACACCTTC. It codes for CASSIGHNYGYTF. Variable domain in full (rest from reference TRBV19 and TRBJ1-2): DGGITQSPKYLFRKEGQNVTLSCEQNLNHDAMYWYRQDPGQGLRLIYYSQIVNDFQKGDIAEGYSVSREKKESFPLTVTSAQKNPTAFYLCASSIGHNYGYTFGSGTRLTVV.

This clone has more than one count but fewer than ten. V is TRBV7-9 and J is TRBJ1-5; perhaps TRBD1 as D (5 bases). CDR1 is SEHNR and CDR2 is FQNEAQ in the germline V gene (reference sequence). The CDR3 sequence is 14 residues long. The germline V and J ends were trimmed by 5 bases and 4 bases, with 12 bases remaining between them. CDR3 amino acids: CASSQGTENQPQHF. CDR3 DNA: TGTGCCAGCAGCCAAGGGACGGAGAATCAGCCCCAGCATTTT.

The chain uses TRBV5-1 and TRBJ2-5; D is undetermined. This CDR3 is 11 amino acids long. Germline V gene sequence: CDR1 SGHRS, CDR2 YFSETQ. The V gene lost 4 bases and the J gene lost 3 bases, with 4 bases spanning the gap. CDR3 bases: TGCGCCAGCAGCGGAGAAGAGACCCAGTACTTC. Its protein product is CASSGEETQYF. The full variable domain, with the rest looked up from reference TRBV5-1 and TRBJ2-5, is KAGVTQTPRYLIKTRGQQVTLSCSPISGHRSVSWYQQTPGQGLQFLFEYFSETQRNKGNFPGRFSGRQFSNSRSEMNVSTLELGDSALYLCASSGEETQYFGPGTRLLVL.

This chain links TRBV7-2 with TRBJ1-2, with D perhaps matching TRBD1 (5 bases). The CDR3 is made up of 14 amino acids. CDR1 and CDR2 from the germline V gene are SGHTA and FQGNSA. V was shortened by 1 base and J by 8 bases, with 14 bases between the two germline ends. The DNA for the CDR3 is TGTGCCAGCAGCTTAGGAGTAGAGGGACGGGGCTACACCTTC. Translated, it gives CASSLGVEGRGYTF.

The CDR3 DNA reads as TGCAGTGCTAGTAACAGGGAAGGGGCAACTAATGAAAAACTGTTTTTT. Protein sequence: CSASNREGATNEKLFF. The V gene is TRBV20-1, the J gene TRBJ1-4, with D maybe TRBD1 (6 bases). Per germline, CDR1 DFQATT and CDR2 SNEGSKA (reference sequence). The ends were cut back, 3 bases at V and 0 bases at J, with 14 bases in the middle. The CDR3 runs 16 residues.

DNA for the CDR3: TGTGCCACCAGTGATTTTGGTCAAGGCTCCCAAAATGAGCAGTTCTTC. As protein: CATSDFGQGSQNEQFF. The chain uses TRBV24-1 and TRBJ2-1, with no clear D. The V gene's germline CDR1 is KGHDR and CDR2 SFDVKD. This CDR3 has 16 amino acids. Trimming removed 1 base from V and 7 bases from J, with 16 bases in between.

The V and J genes are TRBV28 and TRBJ1-3, with 9 bases aligning to TRBD1. Germline CDR1 MDHEN, CDR2 SYDVKM. V lost 5 bases and J lost 4; bases outside the gene matches: 12. There are 17 residues in the CDR3. CDR3 DNA sequence: TGTGCCAGCAGTCCACTCCGGGACAGGGTCGAAGGAAACACCATATATTTT. It translates to CASSPLRDRVEGNTIYF.

The chain links TRBV3-1 (or the pseudogene TRBV3-2) to TRBJ2-7; unclear D gene. The length of the CDR3 is 14 residues. Per germline, CDR1 LGHDT and CDR2 YNNKEL (reference sequence). V was cut by 2 bases and J by 2 bases, with 10 bases left in between. CDR3 in DNA: TGTGCCAGCAGCCAAAGTCAGCTCGCCTACGAGCAGTACTTC. Its translation is CASSQSQLAYEQYF.

This clone appeared a few times. The chain combines TRBV4-2 with TRBJ2-3, with unresolved D. The ends were cut back, 0 bases at V and 6 bases at J, with 4 bases in the middle. Germline V CDR1 and CDR2: LGHNA, YNFKEQ. The CDR3 covers 12 residues. The CDR3 loop reads CASSQDLDTQYF. CDR3 nucleotide sequence: TGTGCCAGCAGCCAAGACCTTGATACGCAGTATTTT.

This clone was seen a handful of times. The gene calls are TRBV7-8 and TRBJ1-2; 8 positions match TRBD1. The J segment lost 7 bases and the V segment lost 5 bases, leaving 9 bases of the junction unmatched. The V gene's germline CDR1 is SGHVS and CDR2 FQNEAQ. The CDR3 runs to 14 residues. CDR3 loop: CASSRLGQGTGYTF. Written as DNA, the CDR3 is TGTGCCAGCAGCCGACTCGGACAGGGTACTGGCTACACCTTC. Looking up the rest from reference TRBV7-8 and TRBJ1-2 gives the full variable domain: GAGVSQSPRYKVAKRGQDVALRCDPISGHVSLFWYQQALGQGPEFLTYFQNEAQLDKSGLPSDRFFAERPEGSVSTLKIQRTQQEDSAVYLCASSRLGQGTGYTFGSGTRLTVV.

This sequence joins TRBV10-3 and TRBJ1-1; D remains unclear. V shed 0 bases and J shed 4 bases, with 15 bases lying between them. CDR1 is ENHRY and CDR2 is SYGVKD in the germline V gene. CDR3 size: 16 residues. This CDR3 is CAISESTGARSTEAFF. As DNA, the CDR3 is TGTGCCATCAGTGAGTCTACGGGAGCACGTAGCACTGAAGCTTTCTTT.

The chain joins TRBV7-3 to TRBJ1-1, with D hard to call. V lost 2 bases to trimming and J lost 1 base, with 5 bases between them. This CDR3 has 13 amino acids. The germline V gene encodes CDR1 SGHTA and CDR2 FQGTGA. CDR3 bases: TGTGCCAGCAGCTTATGGGAGAACACTGAAGCTTTCTTT. It specifies CASSLWENTEAFF.

The chain has TRBV7-2 and TRBJ1-1; D gene unclear. CDR1 is SGHTA, CDR2 FQGNSA, per germline. Trimming took off 2 bases at V and 0 bases at J, with 4 bases between the two ends. The CDR3 has 13 residues. The CDR3 region has the DNA TGTGCCAGCAGCTTAATAATGAACACTGAAGCTTTCTTT. This gives the protein CASSLIMNTEAFF. Full variable domain (rest looked up from reference TRBV7-2 and TRBJ1-1): GAGVSQSPSNKVTEKGKDVELRCDPISGHTALYWYRQSLGQGLEFLIYFQGNSAPDKSGLPSDRFSAERTGGSVSTLTIQRTQQEDSAVYLCASSLIMNTEAFFGQGTRLTVV.

This clone was detected once. CDR3 sequence: CASSPTREDGGGELFF. The CDR3 DNA reads as TGTGCCAGCAGTCCTACCAGGGAAGATGGCGGCGGGGAGCTGTTTTTT. This chain joins TRBV11-2 and TRBJ2-2, with D tentatively TRBD1 (5 bases). CDR3 size: 16 residues. Germline values: CDR1 SGHAT, CDR2 FQNNGV. V lost 6 bases and J 7 bases, leaving 21 bases between the germline ends.